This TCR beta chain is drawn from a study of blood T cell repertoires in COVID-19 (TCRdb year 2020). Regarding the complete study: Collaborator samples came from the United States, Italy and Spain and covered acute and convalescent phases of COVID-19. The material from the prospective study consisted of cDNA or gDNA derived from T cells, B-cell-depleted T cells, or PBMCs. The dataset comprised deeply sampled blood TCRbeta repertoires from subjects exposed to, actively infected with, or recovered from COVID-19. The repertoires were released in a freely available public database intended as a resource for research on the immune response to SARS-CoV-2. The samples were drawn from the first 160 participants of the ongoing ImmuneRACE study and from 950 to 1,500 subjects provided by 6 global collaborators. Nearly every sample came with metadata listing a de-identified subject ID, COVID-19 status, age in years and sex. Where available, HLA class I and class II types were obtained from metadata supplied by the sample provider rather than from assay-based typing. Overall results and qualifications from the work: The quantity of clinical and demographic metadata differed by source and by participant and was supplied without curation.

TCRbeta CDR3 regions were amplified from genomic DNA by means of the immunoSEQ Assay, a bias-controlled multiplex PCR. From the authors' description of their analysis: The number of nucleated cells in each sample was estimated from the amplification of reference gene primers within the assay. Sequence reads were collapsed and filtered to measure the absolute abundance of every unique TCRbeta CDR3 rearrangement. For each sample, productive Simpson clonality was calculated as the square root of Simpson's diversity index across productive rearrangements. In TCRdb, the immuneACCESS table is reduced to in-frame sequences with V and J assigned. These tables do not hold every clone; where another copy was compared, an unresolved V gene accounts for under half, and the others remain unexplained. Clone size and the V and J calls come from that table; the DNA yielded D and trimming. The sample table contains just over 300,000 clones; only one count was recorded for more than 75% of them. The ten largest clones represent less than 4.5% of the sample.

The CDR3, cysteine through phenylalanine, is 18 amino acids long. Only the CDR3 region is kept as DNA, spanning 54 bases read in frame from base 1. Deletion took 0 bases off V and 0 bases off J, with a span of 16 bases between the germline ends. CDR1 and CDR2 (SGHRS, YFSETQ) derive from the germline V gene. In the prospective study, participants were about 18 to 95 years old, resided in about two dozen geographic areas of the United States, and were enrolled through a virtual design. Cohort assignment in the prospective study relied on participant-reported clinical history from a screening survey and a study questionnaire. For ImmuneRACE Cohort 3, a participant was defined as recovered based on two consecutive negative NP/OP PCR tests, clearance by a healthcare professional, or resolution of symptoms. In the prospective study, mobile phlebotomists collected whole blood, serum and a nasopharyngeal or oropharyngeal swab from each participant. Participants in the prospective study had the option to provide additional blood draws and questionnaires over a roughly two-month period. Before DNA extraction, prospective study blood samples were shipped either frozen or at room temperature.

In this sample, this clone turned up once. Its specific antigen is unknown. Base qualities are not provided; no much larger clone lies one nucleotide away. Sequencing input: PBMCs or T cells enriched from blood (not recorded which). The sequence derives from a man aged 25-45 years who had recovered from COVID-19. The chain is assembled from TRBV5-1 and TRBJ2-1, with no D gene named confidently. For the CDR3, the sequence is CASSLVVQALGSYNEQFF. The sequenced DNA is TGCGCCAGCAGCTTGGTCGTCCAGGCCCTTGGCTCCTACAATGAGCAGTTCTTC.